The 32 T cell receptor beta chains in this list originate from one sample, sequenced in a study of blood T cell repertoires in COVID-19 (dated by TCRdb to the early 2020s). Library creation used the immunoSEQ multiplex PCR assay. TCRdb retrieved this table from immuneACCESS and kept in-frame rearrangements only. Not all clones are present; in checked studies, unresolved V genes account for under half, and no reason is known for the remainder. The sample profile shows a few hundred thousand clones; roughly nine tenths of them were found once. 4.6% of the sample belongs to the ten largest clones. Sequences were obtained from peripheral blood. The receptors come from a woman between 40 and 50 years old who had recovered from COVID-19.

The chain employs TRBV5-4 and TRBJ2-5, with D possibly TRBD2 on 5 matching bases. This CDR3 region has 15 residues. V was pared by 4 bases and J by 5 bases, with 18 bases between. Germline loops: CDR1 SGHNT, CDR2 YYREEE (reference sequence). CDR3 region: CASSQRSTRRETQYF. The CDR3 nucleotides are TGTGCCAGCAGCCAGCGCTCTACTAGACGGGAGACCCAGTACTTC.

A remark on this clone: Other nucleotide sequences in the sample specify the same CDR3. The chain employs TRBV18 and TRBJ2-5; 7 bases align to TRBD1. V trimming: 3 bases; J trimming: 2 bases; junction bases outside the gene matches: 0. The CDR3 contains 13 residues. Germline-derived CDR1 and CDR2 are KGHSH and LQKENI. CDR3 residues: CASSPGQQETQYF. The CDR3 coding sequence is TGTGCCAGCTCACCGGGACAGCAAGAGACCCAGTACTTC.

This clone was recorded a few times. The chain combines TRBV6-5 with TRBJ1-6; 8 bases are a match to TRBD1. The trim removed 6 bases at V and 9 bases at J, leaving 7 bases unmatched. CDR1 is MNHEY, CDR2 SVGAGI, per germline. The CDR3 consists of 14 residues. In DNA, the CDR3 is TGTGCCAGCAGCACCGGGACAGGATCTTCACCCCTCCACTTT. Protein sequence: CASSTGTGSSPLHF.

This chain links TRBV11-3 with TRBJ1-6, with D possibly TRBD1 on 5 matching bases. Germline V gene sequence: CDR1 SGHNT, CDR2 YENEEA. This CDR3 has 15 amino acids. The V end was cut by 6 bases, the J end by 7 bases, with 16 bases between. The CDR3 here is CASSSETVSNSPLHF. In DNA, the CDR3 is TGTGCCAGCAGTTCCGAGACAGTTTCGAATTCACCCCTCCACTTT.

The chain combines TRBV11-3 with TRBJ1-6; TRBD1 matches at 8 bases. Germline CDR1 SGHNT, CDR2 YENEEA. The CDR3 has 13 amino acids. The ends lost 7 bases at V and 8 bases at J; junction bases unmatched: 4. The CDR3 DNA follows: TGTGCCAGCACGGCGACAGGGGATTCACCCCTCCACTTT. Translation: CASTATGDSPLHF. The full variable domain, with the rest looked up from reference TRBV11-3 and TRBJ1-6, is EAGVVQSPRYKIIEKKQPVAFWCNPISGHNTLYWYLQNLGQGPELLIRYENEEAVDDSQLPKDRFSAERLKGVDSTLKIQPAELGDSAVYLCASTATGDSPLHFGNGTRLTVT.

The chain couples TRBV11-2 to TRBJ2-2; D may be TRBD1 (7 bases). This CDR3 has 15 residues. V was shortened by 4 bases and J by 7 bases, with 16 bases between the two germline ends. Germline loops: CDR1 SGHAT, CDR2 FQNNGV. This chain's CDR3 is CASSSVRGDHGELFF. CDR3 in DNA: TGTGCCAGCAGCTCCGTCAGGGGGGATCACGGGGAGCTGTTTTTT.

The gene calls are TRBV19 and TRBJ2-3; 10 bases agree with TRBD2. The CDR3 runs 17 residues. V lost 7 bases to trimming and J lost 2 bases; unmatched junction nucleotides: 12. The germline V gene has CDR1 LNHDA and CDR2 SQIVND (reference sequence). The CDR3: CASTRTSGKQNTDTQYF. The CDR3 DNA sequence: TGTGCCAGTACCCGGACTAGCGGCAAACAGAACACAGATACGCAGTATTTT.

The chain recombines TRBV12-2 with TRBJ1-5. TRBV12-2 is a pseudogene. The CDR3 is 19 residues long. CDR3 in amino acids: CASRSGEGFRKNSNQPQHF. CDR3 nucleotide sequence: TGTGCAAGTCGCTCGGGGGAGGGGTTCAGGAAGAATAGCAATCAGCCCCAGCATTTT.

The V gene is TRBV5-4, the J gene TRBJ2-1; 12 bases align to TRBD2. CDR1 and CDR2 from the germline V gene are SGHNT and YYREEE (reference sequence). The junction had 8 bases not matched to a gene; V was cut back by 3 bases and J by 7 bases. This CDR3 is built from 16 residues. The CDR3 loop reads CASSYPLAGGPNEQFF. The CDR3 DNA sequence: TGTGCCAGCAGCTACCCCCTAGCGGGGGGGCCTAATGAGCAGTTCTTC.

V and J are TRBV6-4 and TRBJ2-7, with no clear D. The CDR3 extends over 15 amino acids. Per the germline V gene, CDR1 is MRHNA and CDR2 is SNTAGT. V was shortened by 6 bases and J by 0 bases, with 15 bases between the two germline ends. CDR3 protein: CASSSSSYFSYEQYV. The CDR3 DNA is TGTGCCAGCAGCTCTTCCTCGTATTTCTCCTACGAGCAGTACGTC.

V usage is TRBV5-4 and J usage is TRBJ2-7; D is ambiguous. The CDR3 has 15 amino acids. With 4 bases removed from V and 0 bases from J, the gap between germline ends came to 14 bases. The germline CDR1 and CDR2 sequences are SGHNT and YYREEE (reference sequence). In DNA form, the CDR3 reads TGTGCCAGCAGCCGCCCCCCAAGGAGCTCCTACGAGCAGTACGTC. It translates to CASSRPPRSSYEQYV.

This rearrangement joins TRBV7-2 to TRBJ2-7, with D possibly matching TRBD1 (5 bases). The CDR3 extends over 13 amino acids. From germline, CDR1 is SGHTA and CDR2 FQGNSA. Trimming cost V 4 bases and J 1 base, with 8 bases left between them. CDR3 residues: CASSSRQSYEQYV. The CDR3 coding sequence is TGTGCCAGCAGCTCTCGACAGTCCTACGAGCAGTACGTC.

The gene calls are TRBV11-2 and TRBJ1-6; no reliable D call. Germline CDR1 is SGHAT and CDR2 is FQNNGV. This CDR3 contains 14 residues. The V end was cut by 4 bases, the J end by 5 bases, with 9 bases between. The CDR3 is CASSWETNNSPLHF. The CDR3 DNA follows: TGTGCCAGCAGCTGGGAGACGAATAATTCACCCCTCCACTTT.

CDR3 coding DNA: TGTGCCAGCAGCCCAAGGGGACAGGGAACCGAAAAACTGTTTTTT. It yields the protein CASSPRGQGTEKLFF. The chain is built from TRBV7-9 and TRBJ1-4, with 9 nucleotides matching TRBD1. The CDR3 totals 15 residues. Unmatched junction bases numbered 9, after V lost 5 bases and J lost 8 bases. Germline V CDR1 and CDR2: SEHNR, FQNEAQ (reference sequence).

The rearrangement uses TRBV3-1 (or the pseudogene TRBV3-2) and TRBJ2-7; weak D call: TRBD1 (6 bases). The germline CDR1 and CDR2 sequences are LGHDT and YNNKEL (reference sequence). V lost 4 bases, J lost 3 bases, and 10 bases lay in between. CDR3 length equals 13 residues. CDR3 protein: CASSLGQGYEQYF. CDR3 sequence (DNA): TGTGCCAGCAGCCTGGGACAAGGCTACGAGCAGTACTTC.

The DNA of the CDR3 is TGTGCCTTACTCTGGGAGACAGGACCCACTAACTATGGCTACACCTTC. This encodes CALLWETGPTNYGYTF. The J gene is TRBJ1-2, the V gene TRBV30; TRBD1 is a possible D gene (6 bases). V was shortened by 7 bases and J by 0 bases, with 21 bases between the two germline ends. The CDR3 runs to 16 residues. Looked up from germline, CDR1 is GTSNPN and CDR2 is SVGIG (reference sequence).

V is TRBV5-1 and J is TRBJ2-3, with 8 bases matching TRBD1. The germline gives CDR1 SGHRS, CDR2 YFSETQ. The CDR3 has 16 amino acids. Germline trimming cut 3 bases from V and 1 base from J; bases unmatched to any gene: 7. CDR3 DNA sequence: TGCGCCAGCAGCTCATCCCCGGGACAGGGCACAGATACGCAGTATTTT. Its protein is CASSSSPGQGTDTQYF. Combining the CDR3 with reference TRBV5-1 and TRBJ2-3 gives the whole variable domain KAGVTQTPRYLIKTRGQQVTLSCSPISGHRSVSWYQQTPGQGLQFLFEYFSETQRNKGNFPGRFSGRQFSNSRSEMNVSTLELGDSALYLCASSSSPGQGTDTQYFGPGTRLTVL.

Details on this clone: Other DNA variants within this sample encode the same CDR3. The rearrangement links TRBV10-3 to TRBJ2-2; 7 bases map to TRBD1. V trimming: 3 bases; J trimming: 3 bases; junction bases outside the gene matches: 4. This CDR3 spans 15 amino acids. The germline V gene encodes CDR1 ENHRY and CDR2 SYGVKD. The CDR3 sequence is CAISDRQGHTGELFF. The CDR3 nucleotides read TGTGCCATCAGTGACAGACAGGGACACACCGGGGAGCTGTTTTTT.

This clone was seen a handful of times. The chain is built from TRBV9 and TRBJ1-3; TRBD1 agrees at 7 bases. The germline V gene has CDR1 SGDLS and CDR2 YYNGEE. V lost 4 bases and J lost 0; bases outside the gene matches: 4. There are 15 residues in the CDR3. The CDR3 bases are TGTGCCAGCAGCCTGGGACAGTCCTCTGGAAACACCATATATTTT. This gives the protein CASSLGQSSGNTIYF.

The chain links TRBV2 to TRBJ2-4; D unresolved. Per germline, CDR1 SNHLY and CDR2 FYNNEI. This CDR3 region has 13 residues. V was cut by 8 bases and J by 3 bases, with 11 bases left in between. The CDR3 DNA follows: TGTGCCAGCTCCCCTGCAGGCAAAAACATTCAGTACTTC. Translated, it gives CASSPAGKNIQYF.

The chain uses TRBV2 and TRBJ2-3; a possible D gene is TRBD1 (5 bases). Germline V CDR1 and CDR2: SNHLY, FYNNEI. Trimming took 1 base from V and 3 from J, leaving 8 bases between them. This CDR3 comprises 14 residues. The CDR3 coding sequence is TGTGCCAGCAGTGAAGGGGCAGGGACAGATACGCAGTATTTT. This translates into CASSEGAGTDTQYF.

The chain joins TRBV4-1 to TRBJ1-5; D gene uncertain. Trimming cost V 3 bases and J 3 bases, with 9 bases left between them. From germline, CDR1 is MGHRA and CDR2 YSYEKL. The CDR3 extends over 14 amino acids. This CDR3 reads CASSQGRDNQPQHF. CDR3 bases: TGCGCCAGCAGCCAGGGGAGGGACAATCAGCCCCAGCATTTT.

The DNA of the CDR3 is TGTGCCAGCAGCCGCTTCTGGGAGACCCCCGGGGAGCTGTTTTTT. Protein sequence: CASSRFWETPGELFF. The chain employs TRBV11-3 and TRBJ2-2; tentative D call: TRBD2 (5 bases). CDR1 is SGHNT and CDR2 is YENEEA in the germline V gene. V was pared by 5 bases and J by 6 bases, with 16 bases between. CDR3 length: 15 amino acids.

The chain has TRBV19 and TRBJ2-3, with D perhaps matching TRBD1 (5 bases). The CDR3 length is 14 residues. Looked up from germline, CDR1 is LNHDA and CDR2 is SQIVND (reference sequence). Trimming left V 3 bases short and J 2 bases short, with 9 bases between. CDR3 coding DNA: TGTGCCAGTAGTATCAGGGCCAACACAGATACGCAGTATTTT. This gives the protein CASSIRANTDTQYF.

The DNA for the CDR3 is TGTGCCAGCAGCTTAGGACAGGGGGCACACAACACTGAAGCTTTCTTT. Translation gives CASSLGQGAHNTEAFF. The chain links TRBV11-3 to TRBJ1-1, with TRBD1 identical over 10 bases. Germline-derived CDR1 and CDR2 are SGHNT and YENEEA. The CDR3 covers 16 residues. V gave up 1 base and J gave up 2 bases; unmatched junction bases: 4.

V is TRBV19 and J is TRBJ2-5; D is unclear. Germline assignment: CDR1 LNHDA and CDR2 SQIVND (reference sequence). The CDR3 has 15 amino acids. The V end was cut by 2 bases, the J end by 7 bases, with 17 bases between. The CDR3, as DNA: TGTGCCAGTAGTATAACCGCGCTTCGGGTCAGGACCCAGTACTTC. Protein: CASSITALRVRTQYF. Full variable domain (remainder filled in from reference TRBV19 and TRBJ2-5): DGGITQSPKYLFRKEGQNVTLSCEQNLNHDAMYWYRQDPGQGLRLIYYSQIVNDFQKGDIAEGYSVSREKKESFPLTVTSAQKNPTAFYLCASSITALRVRTQYFGPGTRLLVL.

V usage is TRBV20-1 and J usage is TRBJ2-3, with a possible D match to TRBD2 (6 bases). The CDR3 is 16 amino acids. Germline values: CDR1 DFQATT, CDR2 SNEGSKA (reference sequence). The V end lost 3 bases, the J end lost 1 base, and 17 bases lay between the germline ends. The CDR3 DNA reads as TGCAGTGCTAGTAGGATTGAGGCTAGCGGCACAGATACGCAGTATTTT. Protein product: CSASRIEASGTDTQYF.

This clone appeared once. This sequence joins TRBV27 and TRBJ1-4, with D tentatively TRBD1 (5 bases). In germline, CDR1 is MNHEY, CDR2 SMNVEV (reference sequence). V gave up 3 bases and J gave up 7 bases, with 12 bases separating them. The CDR3 extends over 14 amino acids. CDR3 sequence (DNA): TGTGCCAGCAGTTTTGCGGGGGTCGGTGAAAAACTGTTTTTT. Translating it yields CASSFAGVGEKLFF.

The chain uses TRBV5-8 and TRBJ2-1, with a tentative D call TRBD2 (5 bases). The CDR3 spans 14 residues. V gave up 4 bases and J gave up 8 bases, with 16 bases separating them. Germline V gene sequence: CDR1 SGHTS, CDR2 YDEGEE. The DNA of the CDR3 is TGTGCCAGCAGCCTGAATTACCCCGGGGATGAGCAGTTCTTC. This encodes CASSLNYPGDEQFF.

This chain links TRBV6-1 with TRBJ2-1; possibly TRBD2 for D (6 bases). The CDR3 extends over 16 amino acids. Germline V gene lookup returns CDR1 MNHNS and CDR2 SASEGT. V lost 2 bases and J 8 bases, leaving 19 bases between the germline ends. This CDR3 reads CASSEIHGSVPHEQFF. Written as DNA, the CDR3 is TGTGCCAGCAGTGAAATACACGGGAGCGTTCCCCATGAGCAGTTCTTC.

The rearrangement links TRBV18 to TRBJ1-4; perhaps TRBD1 as D (5 bases). Looked up from germline, CDR1 is KGHSH and CDR2 is LQKENI. The V end lost 1 base, the J end lost 6 bases, and 9 bases lay between the germline ends. There are 14 residues in the CDR3. In nucleotides, the CDR3 is TGTGCCAGCTCACCACGCGGGACGGATGAAAAACTGTTTTTT. It codes for CASSPRGTDEKLFF.

The chain couples TRBV13 to TRBJ1-1, with D unclear. Per germline, CDR1 PRHDT and CDR2 FYEKMQ (reference sequence). The CDR3 is made up of 13 amino acids. V was trimmed by 5 bases and J by 6 bases, leaving 13 bases between them. This chain's CDR3 is CASSKNPVAEAFF. The CDR3 region has the DNA TGTGCCAGCAGCAAGAACCCAGTGGCTGAAGCTTTCTTT.